The 5 T cell receptor beta chains below all came from one sample that was sequenced in a study of CXCR3-negative and CXCR3-positive naive CD8 T cells. Carrying UMI labels, the TRB cDNA libraries were prepared through 5' RACE. Each CDR3 protein gets one entry in TCRdb, which reprocessed the 5' RACE reads and gives no DNA. The sample data list 130,000 to 150,000 distinct CDR3 sequences. Their recognized antigens are unknown. Whole-study results and caveats: Comparison of naive cells showed more hydrophobic TRB CDR3s in CXCR3-positive than in CXCR3-negative naive cells.

The sample consisted of naive CXCR3+ CD8+ T cells from blood. Regarding subset: CD45RO-CCR7+CD27+CD95- naive CD8+ T cells expressing CXCR3 (TNR3+). The receptors come from a human donor in good health. Some clones in this sample may be carry-over from other donors' samples.

The chain recombines TRBV6-2 or TRBV6-3 with TRBJ1-1; lacking DNA, the TRBD1 call made by TCRdb goes unchecked. The length of the CDR3 is 16 residues. Germline CDR1 MNHEY, CDR2 SVGEGT. CDR3: CASSYPRTGMNTEAFF.

The J gene is TRBJ2-7, the V gene TRBV3-1; the TRBD2 assignment by TCRdb is unverifiable without DNA. CDR3 length equals 21 residues. Germline V gene sequence: CDR1 LGHDT, CDR2 YNNKEL (reference sequence). CDR3 residues: CASSQGKVGLAGGPFSYEQYF.

The chain couples TRBV7-8 to TRBJ2-5; TCRdb reports TRBD2, a call that lacks DNA to check it against. CDR1 and CDR2 (germline): SGHVS, FQNEAQ. The CDR3 is 18 amino acids. This chain's CDR3 is CASSLVLIQRGSQETQYF.

The rearrangement joins TRBV3-1 to TRBJ2-7; lacking DNA, the TRBD1 call made by TCRdb goes unchecked. The CDR3 is 15 amino acids. Germline V gene lookup returns CDR1 LGHDT and CDR2 YNNKEL (reference sequence). Here the CDR3 reads CASSQGGGTGYEQYF.

The CDR3 sequence: CASSLDSNQPQHF. J is TRBJ1-5 and V is TRBV28. The CDR3 sequence is 13 residues long. Germline CDR1 reads MDHEN; CDR2 reads SYDVKM.